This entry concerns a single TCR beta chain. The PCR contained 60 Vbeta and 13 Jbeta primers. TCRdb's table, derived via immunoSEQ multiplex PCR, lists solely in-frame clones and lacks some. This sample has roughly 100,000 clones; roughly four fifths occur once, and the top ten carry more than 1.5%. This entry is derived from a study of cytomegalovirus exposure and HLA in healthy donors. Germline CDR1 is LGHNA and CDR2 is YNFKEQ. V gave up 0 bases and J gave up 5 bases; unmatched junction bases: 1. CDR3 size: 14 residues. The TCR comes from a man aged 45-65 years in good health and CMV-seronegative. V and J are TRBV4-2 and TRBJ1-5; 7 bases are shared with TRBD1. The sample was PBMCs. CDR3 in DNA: TGTGCCAGCAGCCAAGACAGGGGGGATCAGCCCCAGCATTTT. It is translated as CASSQDRGDQPQHF.